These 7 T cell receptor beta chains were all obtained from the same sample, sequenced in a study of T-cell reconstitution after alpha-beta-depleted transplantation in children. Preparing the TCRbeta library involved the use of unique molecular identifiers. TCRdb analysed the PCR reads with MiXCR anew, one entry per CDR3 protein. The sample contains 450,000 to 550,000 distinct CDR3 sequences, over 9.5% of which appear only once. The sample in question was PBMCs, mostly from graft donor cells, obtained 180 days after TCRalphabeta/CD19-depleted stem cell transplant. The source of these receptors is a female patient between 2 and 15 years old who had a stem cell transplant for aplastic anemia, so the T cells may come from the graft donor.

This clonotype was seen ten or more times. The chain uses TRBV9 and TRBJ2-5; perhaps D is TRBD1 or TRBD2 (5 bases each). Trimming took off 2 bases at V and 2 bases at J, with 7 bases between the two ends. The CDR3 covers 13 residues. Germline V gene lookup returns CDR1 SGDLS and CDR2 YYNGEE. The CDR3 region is CASSVEGQETQYF. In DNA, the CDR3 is TGTGCCAGCAGCGTTGAGGGGCAAGAGACCCAGTACTTC.

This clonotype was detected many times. The CDR3 loop reads CSARSPATGMKNIQYF. In DNA form, the CDR3 reads TGCAGTGCTAGATCCCCCGCGACAGGGATGAAAAACATTCAGTACTTC. The chain has TRBV20-1 and TRBJ2-4; 7 nucleotides match TRBD1. This CDR3 spans 16 amino acids. Trimming took 2 bases from V and 4 from J; bases not matched to a gene: 11. Germline lookup yields CDR1 DFQATT and CDR2 SNEGSKA (reference sequence).

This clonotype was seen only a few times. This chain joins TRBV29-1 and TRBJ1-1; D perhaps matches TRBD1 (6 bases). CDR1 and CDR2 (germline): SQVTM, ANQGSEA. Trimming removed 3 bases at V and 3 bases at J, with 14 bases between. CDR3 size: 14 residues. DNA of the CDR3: TGCAGCGTTGAGGGCCTGGACAGCCACACTGAAGCTTTCTTT. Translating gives CSVEGLDSHTEAFF.

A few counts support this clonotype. CDR3 loop: CASSYRAASNNEQFF. The CDR3 bases are TGTGCCAGCAGTTATAGGGCAGCTTCGAACAATGAGCAGTTCTTC. The rearrangement uses TRBV6-2 or TRBV6-3 and TRBJ2-1; unclear D gene. The V and J ends lost 3 bases and 5 bases respectively, with 14 bases between them. The CDR3 covers 15 residues. From germline, CDR1 is MNHEY and CDR2 SVGEGT.

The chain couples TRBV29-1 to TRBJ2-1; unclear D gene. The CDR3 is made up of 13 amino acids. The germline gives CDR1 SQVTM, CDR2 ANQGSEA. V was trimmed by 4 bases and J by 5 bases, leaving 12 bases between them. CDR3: CSVALLLDNEQFF. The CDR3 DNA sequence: TGCAGCGTTGCCCTACTACTGGACAATGAGCAGTTCTTC.

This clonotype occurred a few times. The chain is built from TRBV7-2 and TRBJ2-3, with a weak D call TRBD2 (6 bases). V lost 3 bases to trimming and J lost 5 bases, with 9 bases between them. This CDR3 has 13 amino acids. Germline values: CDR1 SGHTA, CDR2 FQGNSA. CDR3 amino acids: CASSFAGRDTQYF. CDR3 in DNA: TGTGCCAGCAGCTTCGCGGGACGAGATACGCAGTATTTT.

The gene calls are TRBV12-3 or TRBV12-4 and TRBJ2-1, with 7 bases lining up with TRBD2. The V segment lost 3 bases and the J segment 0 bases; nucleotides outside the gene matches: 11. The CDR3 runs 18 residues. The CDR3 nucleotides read TGTGCCAGCAGTTTGGAGGCCCCTCAGCGGGGCTCCTACAATGAGCAGTTCTTC. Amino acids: CASSLEAPQRGSYNEQFF.